These 16 T cell receptor beta chains originate from one sample sequenced in a study of cytomegalovirus exposure and HLA in healthy donors. The PCR ran on 60 Vbeta and 13 Jbeta primers. Profiled with immunoSEQ multiplex PCR; TCRdb holds only in-frame clones, not every one. The repertoire holds over 150,000 clones, with about four fifths as singletons. Sequenced material: PBMCs. These receptors all come from a young man in good health and CMV-seropositive.

The rearrangement joins TRBV7-3 to TRBJ1-2; D perhaps matches TRBD1 (5 bases). Germline V lookup: CDR1 SGHTA, CDR2 FQGTGA. This CDR3 is built from 15 residues. The germline V and J ends were trimmed by 3 bases and 0 bases, with 11 bases remaining between them. CDR3 sequence reads: CASSFDSIANYGYTF. The CDR3 nucleotides read TGTGCCAGCAGCTTCGACAGCATAGCTAACTATGGCTACACCTTC.

The chain has TRBV19 and TRBJ1-1; D is possibly TRBD1 (5 bases). Trimming took 2 bases from V and 8 from J, leaving 9 bases between them. Germline CDR1 and CDR2: LNHDA and SQIVND (reference sequence). The CDR3 has 12 residues. The CDR3 is CASSIRGYEAFF. CDR3 nucleotides: TGTGCCAGTAGTATACGGGGGTACGAAGCTTTCTTT.

The table lists this clone with a count of one. The rearrangement links TRBV5-1 to TRBJ1-3, with TRBD1 identical over 9 bases. Trimming cost V 4 bases and J 5 bases; bases outside gene matches: 4. The CDR3 runs 14 residues. Germline CDR1 SGHRS, CDR2 YFSETQ. The CDR3 DNA reads TGCGCCAGCAGCGAGGGACAGGGAAGAAACACCATATATTTT. The encoded protein is CASSEGQGRNTIYF.

The rearrangement links TRBV5-6 to TRBJ1-6; TRBD1 aligns across 7 bases. This CDR3 is built from 15 residues. From germline, CDR1 is SGHDT and CDR2 YYEEEE. The ends lost 0 bases at V and 4 bases at J; junction bases unmatched: 1. DNA of the CDR3: TGTGCCAGCAGCTTGGGACAGGGATATAATTCACCCCTCCACTTT. Protein: CASSLGQGYNSPLHF.

The rearrangement joins TRBV5-6 to TRBJ2-1; 8 nucleotides align to TRBD2. The length of the CDR3 is 16 residues. V trimming: 1 base; J trimming: 6 bases; junction bases outside the gene matches: 9. Germline CDR1 SGHDT, CDR2 YYEEEE. The CDR3 bases are TGTGCCAGCAGCTTGTATTTAAGCGGGGGAGTCAATGAGCAGTTCTTC. This gives the protein CASSLYLSGGVNEQFF.

This sequence joins TRBV4-3 and TRBJ2-3; TRBD2 is a possible D gene (6 bases). Between the trimmed V and J ends, which lost 4 bases and 2 bases, there was a span of 19 bases. The CDR3 has 17 residues. Germline V lookup: CDR1 LGHNA, CDR2 YSLEER. The CDR3 DNA reads as TGCGCCAGCAGCCTCGTTTCAAGTCGGGGGAACACAGATACGCAGTATTTT. Translated: CASSLVSSRGNTDTQYF.

V is TRBV5-4 and J is TRBJ1-1, with 10 bases that match TRBD1. The V gene end was trimmed by 5 bases and the J gene end by 0 bases; junction bases not matched to a gene: 7. CDR3 length: 16 amino acids. CDR1 is SGHNT and CDR2 is YYREEE in the germline V gene (reference sequence). The CDR3 bases are TGTGCCAGCAGGCCCGGGACAGGGGTCATGAACACTGAAGCTTTCTTT. It yields the protein CASRPGTGVMNTEAFF.

V and J are TRBV5-1 and TRBJ1-2; possibly TRBD1 for D (5 bases). The germline CDR1 and CDR2 sequences are SGHRS and YFSETQ. V was pared by 4 bases and J by 4 bases, with 11 bases between. The CDR3 is 13 amino acids. The CDR3 DNA reads as TGCGCCAGCAGCGTCGGGGGATCCTATGGCTACACCTTC. Its protein is CASSVGGSYGYTF.

V usage is TRBV28 and J usage is TRBJ2-1, with 10 bases that match TRBD2. This CDR3 region has 23 residues. CDR1 MDHEN and CDR2 SYDVKM come from the germline V gene. V was clipped by 7 bases and J by 0 bases; unmatched bases: 27. CDR3 bases: TGTGCCAGCATGGGAAAACTTGGGACAAGGACTAGCGGTCGAATTACCTCCTACAATGAGCAGTTCTTC. It specifies CASMGKLGTRTSGRITSYNEQFF.

The rearrangement uses TRBV9 and TRBJ2-1; 10 bases are a match to TRBD2. From germline, CDR1 is SGDLS and CDR2 YYNGEE. The CDR3 is 15 residues long. With V trimmed by 1 base and J by 7 bases, 5 bases remained unmatched. In DNA, the CDR3 is TGTGCCAGCAGCGTAATTGCGACTAGCGGGAATGAGCAGTTCTTC. Encoded protein: CASSVIATSGNEQFF.

The chain uses TRBV6-5 and TRBJ1-1; tentatively, D is TRBD1 (5 bases). Trimming left V 7 bases short and J 0 bases short, with 15 bases between. This CDR3 contains 15 residues. CDR1 is MNHEY, CDR2 SVGAGI, per germline. The CDR3 reads CASILTDSMNTEAFF. In nucleotides, the CDR3 is TGTGCCAGCATTTTAACCGACAGCATGAACACTGAAGCTTTCTTT.

The chain recombines TRBV7-8 with TRBJ2-7; 9 bases match TRBD1. Unmatched junction bases numbered 5, after V lost 4 bases and J lost 1 base. Germline V gene lookup returns CDR1 SGHVS and CDR2 FQNEAQ. This CDR3 region has 15 residues. The CDR3 region has the DNA TGTGCCAGCAGCTCCGACGGGACAGGGTCCTACGAGCAGTACTTC. Translating it yields CASSSDGTGSYEQYF.

The chain uses TRBV9 and TRBJ2-7; TRBD2 matches 8 bases. The CDR3 extends over 15 amino acids. Germline lookup yields CDR1 SGDLS and CDR2 YYNGEE. Trimming took 2 bases from V and 1 from J; bases not matched to a gene: 5. CDR3 DNA: TGTGCCAGCAGCGTGTCTAGCGGGCGTTCCTACGAGCAGTACTTC. Protein product: CASSVSSGRSYEQYF.

The chain combines TRBV4-3 with TRBJ2-7; TRBD1 matches at 11 bases. The CDR3 is made up of 16 amino acids. The ends lost 0 bases at V and 5 bases at J; junction bases unmatched: 6. CDR1 and CDR2 (germline): LGHNA, YSLEER. CDR3: CASSQDPGQGGNEQYF. As DNA, the CDR3 is TGCGCCAGCAGCCAAGATCCGGGACAGGGGGGCAACGAGCAGTACTTC.

V gene TRBV18 combines with J gene TRBJ1-3; TRBD1 might be the D (5 bases). Germline CDR1 is KGHSH and CDR2 is LQKENI. V lost 5 bases and J 0 bases, leaving 11 bases between the germline ends. This CDR3 is built from 15 residues. Here the CDR3 reads CASSSLQASGNTIYF. Written as DNA, the CDR3 is TGTGCCAGCTCATCTCTACAGGCCTCTGGAAACACCATATATTTT.

The chain recombines TRBV7-8 with TRBJ2-7, with D maybe TRBD2 (6 bases). The germline V gene encodes CDR1 SGHVS and CDR2 FQNEAQ. Deletions cut 5 bases from V and 4 bases from J, with 15 bases between. This CDR3 has 14 residues. CDR3 in DNA: TGTGCCAGCAGCGCAACGGGAGTGCGATACGAGCAGTACTTC. Translation: CASSATGVRYEQYF.